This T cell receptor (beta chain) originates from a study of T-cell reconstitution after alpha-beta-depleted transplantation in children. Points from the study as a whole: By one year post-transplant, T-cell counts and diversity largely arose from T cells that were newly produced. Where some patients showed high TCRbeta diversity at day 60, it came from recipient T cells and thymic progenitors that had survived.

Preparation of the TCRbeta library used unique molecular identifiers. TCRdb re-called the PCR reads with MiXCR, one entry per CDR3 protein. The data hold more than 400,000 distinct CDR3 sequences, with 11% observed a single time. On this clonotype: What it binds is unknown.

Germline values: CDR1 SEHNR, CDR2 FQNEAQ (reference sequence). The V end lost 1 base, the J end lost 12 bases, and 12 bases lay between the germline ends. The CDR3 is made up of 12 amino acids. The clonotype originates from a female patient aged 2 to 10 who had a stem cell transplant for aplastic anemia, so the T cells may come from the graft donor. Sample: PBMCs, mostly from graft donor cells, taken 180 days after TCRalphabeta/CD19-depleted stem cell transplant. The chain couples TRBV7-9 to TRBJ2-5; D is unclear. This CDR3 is CASSLDDTLKYF. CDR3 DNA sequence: TGTGCCAGCAGCTTAGATGATACCTTGAAGTACTTC. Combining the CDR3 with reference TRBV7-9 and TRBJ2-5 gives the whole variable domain DTGVSQNPRHKITKRGQNVTFRCDPISEHNRLYWYRQTLGQGPEFLTYFQNEAQLEKSRLLSDRFSAERPKGSFSTLEIQRTEQGDSAMYLCASSLDDTLKYFGPGTRLLVL.